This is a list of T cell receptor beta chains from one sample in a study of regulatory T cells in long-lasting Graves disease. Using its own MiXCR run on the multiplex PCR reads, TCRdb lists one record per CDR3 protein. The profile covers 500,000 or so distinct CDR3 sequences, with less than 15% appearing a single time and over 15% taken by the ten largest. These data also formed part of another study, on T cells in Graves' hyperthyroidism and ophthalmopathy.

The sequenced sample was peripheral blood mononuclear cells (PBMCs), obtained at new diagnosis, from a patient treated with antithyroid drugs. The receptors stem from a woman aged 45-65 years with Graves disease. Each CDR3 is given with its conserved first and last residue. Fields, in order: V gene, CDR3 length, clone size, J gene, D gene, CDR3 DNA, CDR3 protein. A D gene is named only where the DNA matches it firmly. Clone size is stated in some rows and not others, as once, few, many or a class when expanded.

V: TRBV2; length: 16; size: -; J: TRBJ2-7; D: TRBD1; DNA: TGTGCCAGCAGCCAGCGGGGACAGGGCTATTTCTACGAGCAGTACTTC; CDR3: CASSQRGQGYFYEQYF
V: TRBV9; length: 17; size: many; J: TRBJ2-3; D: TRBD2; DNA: TGTGCCAGCAGCATTAGCGGGGGGCTTCCTAGCACAGATACGCAGTATTTT; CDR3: CASSISGGLPSTDTQYF
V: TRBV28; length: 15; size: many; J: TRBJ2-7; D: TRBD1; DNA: TGTGCCAGCAGGTCTCGCCTTCAGGGGGCGCACGAGCAGTACTTC; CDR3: CASRSRLQGAHEQYF
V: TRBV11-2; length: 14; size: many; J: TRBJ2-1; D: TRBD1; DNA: TGTGCCAGCAGCTTAGGACAGGGAAGGAATGAGCAGTTCTTC; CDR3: CASSLGQGRNEQFF
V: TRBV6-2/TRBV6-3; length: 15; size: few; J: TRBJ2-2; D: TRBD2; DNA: TGTGCCACCAACGACGGCGGGAGGGCCACCGGGGAGCTGTTTTTT; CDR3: CATNDGGRATGELFF
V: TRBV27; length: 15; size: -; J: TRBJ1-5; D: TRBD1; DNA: TGTGCCAGCAGTTGGGGACAGGGGGCGGATCAGCCCCAGCATTTT; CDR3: CASSWGQGADQPQHF
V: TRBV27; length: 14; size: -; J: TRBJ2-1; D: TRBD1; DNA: TGTGCCAGCAGGACAGGGGGCTCCTACAATGAGCAGTTCTTC; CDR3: CASRTGGSYNEQFF
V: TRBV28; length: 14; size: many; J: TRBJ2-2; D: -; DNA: TGTGCCAGCAGTTCTTCAGGGGAGGCCGGGGAGCTGTTTTTT; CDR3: CASSSSGEAGELFF
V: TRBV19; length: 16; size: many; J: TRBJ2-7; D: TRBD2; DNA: TGTGCCAGTAGTTCGATACTAGCGGGAGAGTTCTACGAGCAGTACTTC; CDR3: CASSSILAGEFYEQYF
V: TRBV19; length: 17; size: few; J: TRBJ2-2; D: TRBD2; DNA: TGTGCCAGTAGTCCCTCCCCCGGACTAGGGAACACCGGGGAGCTGTTTTTT; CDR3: CASSPSPGLGNTGELFF
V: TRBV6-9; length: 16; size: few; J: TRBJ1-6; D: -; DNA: TGTGCCAGCAGTTACACTGGGAGTGGCTATAATTCACCCCTCCACTTT; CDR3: CASSYTGSGYNSPLHF
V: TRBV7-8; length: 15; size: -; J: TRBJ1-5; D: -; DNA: TGTGCCAGCAGCTTCACGACAAGTAGCAATCAGCCCCAGCATTTT; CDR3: CASSFTTSSNQPQHF
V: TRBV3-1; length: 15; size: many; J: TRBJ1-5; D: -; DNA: TGTGCCAGCAGCCAAATGGGACATCCTAATCAGCCCCAGCATTTT; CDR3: CASSQMGHPNQPQHF
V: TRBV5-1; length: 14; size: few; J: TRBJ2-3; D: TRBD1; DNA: TGCGCCAGCACCCCCGGGACAGGGATAGATACGCAGTATTTT; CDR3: CASTPGTGIDTQYF
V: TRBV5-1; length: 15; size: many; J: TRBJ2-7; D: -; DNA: TGCGCCAGCAGCTTTCGTGGCGGCAGCTCCTACGAGCAGTACTTC; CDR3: CASSFRGGSSYEQYF
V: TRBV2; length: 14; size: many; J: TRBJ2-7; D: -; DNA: TGTGCCAGCGCATCGAACGGGGTGTCCTACGAGCAGTACTTC; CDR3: CASASNGVSYEQYF
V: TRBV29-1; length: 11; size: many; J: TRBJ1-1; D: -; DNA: TGCAGCGTTGACGTTTACACTGAAGCTTTCTTT; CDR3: CSVDVYTEAFF
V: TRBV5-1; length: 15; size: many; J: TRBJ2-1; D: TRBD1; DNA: TGCGCCAGCAGCCCCCAGACAGGGGGTATGGATGAGCAGTTCTTC; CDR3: CASSPQTGGMDEQFF
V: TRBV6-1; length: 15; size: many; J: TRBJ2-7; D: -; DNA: TGTGCCAGCAGTGAGTATGGAGGGATCTCCTACGAGCAGTACTTC; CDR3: CASSEYGGISYEQYF
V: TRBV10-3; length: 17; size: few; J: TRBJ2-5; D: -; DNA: TGTGCCATCAGTGAGGACCGACATGGAGAAGTCAAGGAGACCCAGTACTTC; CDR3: CAISEDRHGEVKETQYF
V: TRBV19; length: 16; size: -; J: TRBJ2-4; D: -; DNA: TGTGCCAGTAGTATAGGTTGGGGGGTGGCCAAAAACATTCAGTACTTC; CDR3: CASSIGWGVAKNIQYF
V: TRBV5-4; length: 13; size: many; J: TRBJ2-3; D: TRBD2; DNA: TGTGCCAGCAGGCTGAGCGGGGAAGATACGCAGTATTTT; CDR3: CASRLSGEDTQYF
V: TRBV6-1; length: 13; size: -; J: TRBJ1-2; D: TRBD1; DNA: TGTGCCAGCAAGGCAGGGGGATTGAATGGCTACACCTTC; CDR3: CASKAGGLNGYTF
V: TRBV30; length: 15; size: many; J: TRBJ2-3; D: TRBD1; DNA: TGTGCCTGCACTCTAGGGACAGGGAGCACAGATACGCAGTATTTT; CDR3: CACTLGTGSTDTQYF